The table lists the clone carrying this T cell receptor beta chain with a few counts. Its antigen is not known. This sample stems from a study of OX40 agonist ivuxolimab in advanced cancers. The wider study: The treatment was a fully human IgG2 OX40 agonist, ivuxolimab. Treatment received earlier with anti-PD-1, anti-PD-L1 or anti-CTLA-4 agents was allowed, and less than 45% had some. The study reported partial responses in three patients: one hepatocellular carcinoma, two cutaneous melanoma. Study observations and caveats: Among the lowest peripheral clonal expansion occurred in 0.1-3.0 mg/kg partial responders.

Only in-frame clones appear in the TCRdb table, and some are missing; sequencing was by immunoSEQ multiplex PCR. In the table there are 60,000 to 85,000 clones, roughly 87% of which are singletons. V gave up 0 bases and J gave up 11 bases, with 11 bases separating them. Looked up from germline, CDR1 is SGHNT and CDR2 is YYREEE (reference sequence). The CDR3 is 12 amino acids. This chain links TRBV5-4 with TRBJ1-1, with D tentatively TRBD1 (5 bases). The clonotype was recovered from an adult with an advanced solid tumor such as melanoma, head and neck, liver or kidney cancer. The starting material was CD4+ or CD8+ T cells sorted from blood, obtained in a trial of the OX40 agonist ivuxolimab. Here the CDR3 reads CASSLVGQGAFF. The CDR3 bases are TGTGCCAGCAGCTTGGTAGGCCAGGGTGCTTTCTTT.